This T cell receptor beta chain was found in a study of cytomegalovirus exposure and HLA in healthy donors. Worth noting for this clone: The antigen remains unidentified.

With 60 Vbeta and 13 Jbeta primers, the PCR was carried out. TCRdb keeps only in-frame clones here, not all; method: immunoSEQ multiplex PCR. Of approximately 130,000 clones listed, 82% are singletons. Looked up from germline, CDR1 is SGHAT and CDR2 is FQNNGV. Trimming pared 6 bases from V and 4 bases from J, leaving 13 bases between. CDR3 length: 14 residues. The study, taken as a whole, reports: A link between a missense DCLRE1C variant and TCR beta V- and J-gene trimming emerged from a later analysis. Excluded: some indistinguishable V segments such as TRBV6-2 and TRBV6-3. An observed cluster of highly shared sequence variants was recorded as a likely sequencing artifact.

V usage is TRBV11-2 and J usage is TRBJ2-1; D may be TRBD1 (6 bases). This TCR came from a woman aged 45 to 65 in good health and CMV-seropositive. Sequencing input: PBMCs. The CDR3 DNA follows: TGTGCCAGCAGGGGGACATTCGAATACAATGAGCAGTTCTTC. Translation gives CASRGTFEYNEQFF.